This passage covers 20 T cell receptor beta chains from one sample sequenced in a study of blood T cell repertoires in COVID-19. Clones were read by immunoSEQ multiplex PCR, and TCRdb kept only the in-frame ones, dropping some. The sample records over 200,000 clones, around four fifths being singletons. Material: peripheral blood. The source of these receptors is a woman of 80 years or more with active or convalescent COVID-19.

The rearrangement uses TRBV29-1 and TRBJ2-3, with 9 nucleotides matching TRBD2. Per germline, CDR1 SQVTM and CDR2 ANQGSEA. The CDR3 is 12 amino acids. V lost 8 bases to trimming and J lost 0 bases; unmatched junction nucleotides: 0. This chain's CDR3 is CSTSGSTDTQYF. The CDR3 DNA is TGCAGCACTAGCGGGAGCACAGATACGCAGTATTTT.

The rearrangement joins TRBV5-6 to TRBJ1-1; a weak D match, TRBD1 (6 bases). The CDR3 has 16 amino acids. Trimming cost V 5 bases and J 1 base, with 18 bases left between them. Germline values: CDR1 SGHDT, CDR2 YYEEEE. The CDR3 protein is CASSHESGTKNTEAFF. The CDR3 bases are TGTGCCAGCAGTCATGAATCCGGGACAAAGAACACTGAAGCTTTCTTT.

The V call is TRBV20-1, the J call TRBJ1-2, with D unclear. V was trimmed by 3 bases and J by 8 bases, leaving 10 bases between them. The CDR3 totals 11 residues. Germline V gene sequence: CDR1 DFQATT, CDR2 SNEGSKA (reference sequence). This chain's CDR3 is CSARSGFGYTF. DNA for the CDR3: TGCAGTGCTAGGTCGGGGTTCGGCTACACCTTC.

This chain links TRBV7-9 with TRBJ1-6; no reliable D call. Germline CDR1 and CDR2: SEHNR and FQNEAQ (reference sequence). The germline V and J ends were trimmed by 4 bases and 14 bases, with 12 bases remaining between them. The CDR3 is 12 amino acids. The CDR3 region is CASSSNPGSLHF. Written as DNA, the CDR3 is TGTGCCAGCAGCTCAAACCCAGGATCCCTCCACTTT.

The chain couples TRBV20-1 to TRBJ2-5; no reliable D call. CDR1 DFQATT and CDR2 SNEGSKA come from the germline V gene (reference sequence). V was cut by 7 bases and J by 1 base, with 7 bases left in between. The CDR3 contains 11 residues. CDR3 nucleotides: TGCAGTGGGCAGGTCCAAGAGACCCAGTACTTC. It is translated as CSGQVQETQYF.

The chain employs TRBV7-3 and TRBJ1-1, with D possibly being TRBD1 (6 bases). V was trimmed by 0 bases and J by 5 bases, leaving 10 bases between them. The germline V gene encodes CDR1 SGHTA and CDR2 FQGTGA. This CDR3 contains 14 residues. In nucleotides, the CDR3 is TGTGCCAGCAGCTTAACTCCAGGGGAAACTGAAGCTTTCTTT. It yields the protein CASSLTPGETEAFF.

The chain employs TRBV12-3 or TRBV12-4 and TRBJ1-1, with no clear D. Between the trimmed V and J ends, which lost 3 bases and 5 bases, there was a span of 4 bases. The length of the CDR3 is 11 residues. The CDR3 DNA is TGTGCCAGCAGTTTGCGGACTGAAGCTTTCTTT. It codes for CASSLRTEAFF.

The genes are TRBV24-1 and TRBJ2-1, with a weak D call TRBD1 (6 bases). With 0 bases removed from V and 6 bases from J, the gap between germline ends came to 14 bases. The CDR3 totals 16 residues. The germline V gene has CDR1 KGHDR and CDR2 SFDVKD. The CDR3 spells CATSDLNRDSGNEQFF. The CDR3 nucleotides read TGTGCCACCAGTGATTTGAACAGGGATTCGGGCAATGAGCAGTTCTTC.

The genes are TRBV27 and TRBJ2-5; TRBD2 matches at 8 bases. V dropped 8 bases and J dropped 3; count of bases not matched to a gene: 5. This CDR3 contains 13 residues. Germline V gene data show CDR1 as MNHEY and CDR2 as SMNVEV (reference sequence). The CDR3 bases are TGTGCCAGCGGACGGGGGGGGAAAGAGACCCAGTACTTC. This codes for CASGRGGKETQYF.

The rearrangement joins TRBV24-1 to TRBJ2-7; 7 bases line up with TRBD1. V was clipped by 4 bases and J by 3 bases; unmatched bases: 8. The CDR3 runs to 15 residues. The germline V gene encodes CDR1 KGHDR and CDR2 SFDVKD. CDR3 sequence: CATSETGTAIYEQYF. Written as DNA, the CDR3 is TGTGCCACCAGTGAAACCGGGACAGCTATCTACGAGCAGTACTTC.

The rearrangement uses TRBV7-3 and TRBJ1-2; D is unresolved. Germline CDR1 reads SGHTA; CDR2 reads FQGTGA. This CDR3 is built from 14 residues. V was pared by 5 bases and J by 3 bases, with 13 bases between. The CDR3 DNA reads as TGTGCCAGCAGCCCCGGTGGCGGTGACTATGGCTACACCTTC. Protein product: CASSPGGGDYGYTF.

The CDR3 loop reads CASSIAGTGTYNEQFF. The CDR3 coding sequence is TGTGCCAGCAGCATAGCCGGGACAGGGACCTACAATGAGCAGTTCTTC. The genes are TRBV9 and TRBJ2-1; 9 bases fit TRBD1. The CDR3 extends over 16 amino acids. Germline lookup yields CDR1 SGDLS and CDR2 YYNGEE. Trimming cost V 4 bases and J 2 bases; bases outside gene matches: 7.

The genes are TRBV20-1 and TRBJ2-1, with D perhaps TRBD2 (6 bases). In germline, CDR1 is DFQATT, CDR2 SNEGSKA (reference sequence). CDR3 length: 11 residues. Trimming left V 6 bases short and J 7 bases short, with 10 bases between. The CDR3 is CSAPGANEQFF. The CDR3 coding sequence is TGCAGTGCCCCGGGAGCAAATGAGCAGTTCTTC.

J is TRBJ1-5 and V is TRBV5-1; D remains ambiguous. V lost 8 bases, J lost 9 bases, and 6 bases lay in between. The germline CDR1 and CDR2 sequences are SGHRS and YFSETQ. The CDR3 totals 9 residues. CDR3 coding DNA: TGCGCCAGAGGACTGCCCCAGCATTTT. The encoded protein is CARGLPQHF.

The chain is built from TRBV2 and TRBJ1-2, with a weak D call TRBD1 (6 bases). Trimming removed 6 bases at V and 5 bases at J, with 13 bases between. Germline V gives CDR1 SNHLY, CDR2 FYNNEI. CDR3 size: 13 residues. In nucleotides, the CDR3 is TGTGCCAGCAGGGTGACAGGCGTATATGGCTACACCTTC. This translates into CASRVTGVYGYTF.

On this clone itself: Additional DNA sequences in this sample encode the identical CDR3. The V gene is TRBV6-5, the J gene TRBJ1-2; TRBD1 aligns across 7 bases. V lost 7 bases to trimming and J lost 0 bases; unmatched junction nucleotides: 5. CDR1 MNHEY and CDR2 SVGAGI come from the germline V gene. CDR3 length equals 14 residues. This CDR3 reads CASTRTGTNYGYTF. For the CDR3, the DNA is TGTGCCAGCACCAGGACAGGAACTAACTATGGCTACACCTTC.

The rearrangement links TRBV5-1 to TRBJ2-7; D possibly corresponds to TRBD2 (6 bases). Germline loops: CDR1 SGHRS, CDR2 YFSETQ. The CDR3 covers 12 residues. The germline V and J ends were trimmed by 4 bases and 2 bases, with 7 bases remaining between them. The CDR3 sequence is CASSPGAYEQYF. CDR3 in DNA: TGCGCCAGCAGCCCGGGGGCCTACGAGCAGTACTTC.

J is TRBJ2-1 and V is TRBV11-3; 8 bases align to TRBD2. With 6 bases clipped from V and 0 bases from J, the junction kept 7 bases outside the gene matches. CDR1 SGHNT and CDR2 YENEEA come from the germline V gene. The CDR3 is 16 amino acids. CDR3 region: CASRPTSATSYNEQFF. The CDR3 DNA reads as TGTGCCAGCAGGCCGACTAGCGCGACCTCCTACAATGAGCAGTTCTTC.

This rearrangement joins TRBV5-1 to TRBJ2-1; the match to TRBD2 covers 11 bases. The V gene end was trimmed by 5 bases and the J gene end by 3 bases; junction bases not matched to a gene: 7. The CDR3 sequence is 16 residues long. Germline CDR1 reads SGHRS; CDR2 reads YFSETQ. For the CDR3, the DNA is TGCGCCAGCAGACTGACACTAGCGGGAGTCTACAATGAGCAGTTCTTC. Protein product: CASRLTLAGVYNEQFF.

The CDR3 region is CASSLDSGYGYTF. CDR3 nucleotides: TGTGCCAGCAGCTTGGACAGTGGATATGGCTACACCTTC. The rearrangement joins TRBV5-6 to TRBJ1-2, with D hard to call. Germline CDR1 is SGHDT and CDR2 is YYEEEE. V was trimmed by 0 bases and J by 5 bases, leaving 8 bases between them. The CDR3 has 13 residues.